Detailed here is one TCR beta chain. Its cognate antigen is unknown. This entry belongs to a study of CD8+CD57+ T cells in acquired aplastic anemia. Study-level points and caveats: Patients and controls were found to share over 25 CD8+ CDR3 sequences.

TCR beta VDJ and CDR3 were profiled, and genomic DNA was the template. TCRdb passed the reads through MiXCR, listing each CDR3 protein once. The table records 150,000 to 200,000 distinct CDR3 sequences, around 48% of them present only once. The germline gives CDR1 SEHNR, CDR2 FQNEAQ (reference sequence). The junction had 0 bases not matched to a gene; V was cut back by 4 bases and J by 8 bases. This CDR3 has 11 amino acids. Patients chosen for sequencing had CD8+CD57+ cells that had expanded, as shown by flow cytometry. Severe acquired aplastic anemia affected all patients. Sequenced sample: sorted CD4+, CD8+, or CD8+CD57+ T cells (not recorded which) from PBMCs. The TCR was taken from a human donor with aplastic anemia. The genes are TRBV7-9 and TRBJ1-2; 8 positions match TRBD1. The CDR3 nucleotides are TGTGCCAGCAGCTGGGACAGGGGCTACACCTTC. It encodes CASSWDRGYTF.